The 20 T cell receptor beta chains given below trace back to one sample, sequenced in a study of shared clonotypes between healthy human individuals. Sequenced by immunoSEQ multiplex PCR; TCRdb stores in-frame clones only, minus some. The sample contains some 2.1 million clones, roughly 94% of which appear only once. CD45RO-negative CD8 cells positively selected for CCR7 made up the naive population, which excluded terminally differentiated effector memory CD45RA+ cells. The sample comprised naive CD8+ T cells sorted from blood. All receptors derive from a man between 18 and 29 years old in good health.

The chain combines TRBV7-9 with TRBJ2-7; no firm D call. The V end was cut by 7 bases, the J end by 5 bases, with 18 bases between. The CDR3 consists of 14 residues. CDR1 SEHNR and CDR2 FQNEAQ come from the germline V gene (reference sequence). CDR3: CASISGPGVNEQYF. The CDR3, as DNA: TGTGCCAGCATCTCCGGCCCTGGCGTTAACGAGCAGTACTTC.

The CDR3 sequence: CASSSRLAGGPNPDTQYF. The CDR3 DNA is TGTGCCAGCAGCTCGAGACTAGCGGGAGGGCCAAACCCAGATACGCAGTATTTT. This chain joins TRBV7-8 and TRBJ2-3; 14 nucleotides line up with TRBD2. The CDR3 is 18 residues long. After removal of 4 bases from V and 4 bases from J, the junction contained 10 bases not matched to a gene. Germline V lookup: CDR1 SGHVS, CDR2 FQNEAQ.

The V call is TRBV2, the J call TRBJ2-5; 9 bases align to TRBD1. Trimming at V came to 9 bases and at J to 5 bases, leaving 10 bases not matched to a gene. The germline V gene has CDR1 SNHLY and CDR2 FYNNEI. This CDR3 is built from 14 residues. The CDR3: CASKEQGAAETQYF. CDR3 nucleotide sequence: TGTGCCAGTAAAGAACAGGGGGCGGCGGAGACCCAGTACTTC. The full variable domain, its missing parts supplied by reference TRBV2 and TRBJ2-5, is EPEVTQTPSHQVTQMGQEVILRCVPISNHLYFYWYRQILGQKVEFLVSFYNNEISEKSEIFDDQFSVERPDGSNFTLKIRSTKLEDSAMYFCASKEQGAAETQYFGPGTRLLVL.

Only one count was recorded for this clone. The chain's CDR3 is CAGGQNTEAFF. DNA for the CDR3: TGTGCCGGGGGACAGAACACTGAAGCTTTCTTT. The J gene is TRBJ1-1, the V gene TRBV7-9; D perhaps matches TRBD1 (6 bases). The germline CDR1 and CDR2 sequences are SEHNR and FQNEAQ (reference sequence). Deletions cut 11 bases from V and 1 base from J, with 8 bases between. This CDR3 region has 11 residues.

J is TRBJ2-1 and V is TRBV14; 9 bases line up with TRBD1. The CDR3 runs to 15 residues. Germline V gene sequence: CDR1 SGHDN, CDR2 FVKESK. With 2 bases clipped from V and 5 bases from J, the junction kept 4 bases outside the gene matches. The DNA of the CDR3 is TGTGCCAGCAGCCAACCCCGGGACAGGGACAATGAGCAGTTCTTC. This codes for CASSQPRDRDNEQFF.

This clone occurred once. The rearrangement links TRBV7-6 to TRBJ2-7; 8 bases line up with TRBD2. CDR3 length: 16 amino acids. V gave up 0 bases and J gave up 3 bases; unmatched junction bases: 7. Germline CDR1 SGHVS, CDR2 FNYEAQ. CDR3 DNA: TGTGCCAGCAGCTTAGCGGGCGCGGGAGGCGTCTACGAGCAGTACTTC. Its protein is CASSLAGAGGVYEQYF.

The CDR3 nucleotides are TGTGCCAGCAGCCTTGGGACAGAGCGGCAAGAGACCCAGTACTTC. Protein product: CASSLGTERQETQYF. The chain joins TRBV14 to TRBJ2-5; 7 nucleotides align to TRBD1. There are 15 residues in the CDR3. In germline, CDR1 is SGHDN, CDR2 FVKESK. Trimming cost V 4 bases and J 2 bases; bases outside gene matches: 7.

This clone was seen once. The rearrangement links TRBV9 to TRBJ1-2, with a tentative D call TRBD1 (6 bases). This CDR3 region has 14 residues. Trimming removed 4 bases from V and 4 bases from J, with 14 bases in between. Germline V lookup: CDR1 SGDLS, CDR2 YYNGEE. CDR3 sequence: CASSPREGGYGYTF. The CDR3, as DNA: TGTGCCAGCAGCCCCAGGGAAGGGGGCTATGGCTACACCTTC.

CDR3 region: CASSVMDTGDEKLFF. CDR3 nucleotide sequence: TGTGCCAGCAGTGTAATGGACACAGGGGATGAAAAACTGTTTTTT. The V call is TRBV2, the J call TRBJ1-4; 7 nucleotides align to TRBD1. Germline assignment: CDR1 SNHLY and CDR2 FYNNEI. This CDR3 is built from 15 residues. With 4 bases clipped from V and 6 bases from J, the junction kept 8 bases outside the gene matches.

V is TRBV29-1 and J is TRBJ2-1; D perhaps matches TRBD2 (6 bases). Germline V gene lookup returns CDR1 SQVTM and CDR2 ANQGSEA. V lost 4 bases and J lost 6, with 13 bases in between. The CDR3 is 13 residues long. Written as DNA, the CDR3 is TGCAGCGTTGGAATGGGAGGTGGCAATGAGCAGTTCTTC. Protein: CSVGMGGGNEQFF.

This rearrangement joins TRBV5-6 to TRBJ1-5; perhaps TRBD1 as D (5 bases). Between the trimmed V and J ends, which lost 0 bases and 7 bases, there was a span of 17 bases. From germline, CDR1 is SGHDT and CDR2 YYEEEE. This CDR3 is built from 16 residues. CDR3 sequence: CASSLGGTGDIQPQHF. In DNA form, the CDR3 reads TGTGCCAGCAGCTTGGGAGGGACGGGGGATATACAGCCCCAGCATTTT.

The chain recombines TRBV5-6 with TRBJ2-7; TRBD1 aligns across 8 bases. With V trimmed by 0 bases and J by 0 bases, 2 bases remained unmatched. This CDR3 has 15 amino acids. In germline, CDR1 is SGHDT, CDR2 YYEEEE. The CDR3 bases are TGTGCCAGCAGCTTGGACAGGGGGTTCTCCTACGAGCAGTACTTC. Protein sequence: CASSLDRGFSYEQYF.

V is TRBV6-6 and J is TRBJ1-4; D is uncertain. Germline V gives CDR1 MNHNY, CDR2 SVGAGI (reference sequence). With 2 bases removed from V and 5 bases from J, the gap between germline ends came to 3 bases. The CDR3 spans 12 residues. This chain's CDR3 is CASSYPNEKLFF. CDR3 nucleotide sequence: TGTGCCAGCAGTTACCCCAATGAAAAACTGTTTTTT.

A single count supports this clone. The chain is built from TRBV7-9 and TRBJ2-3; 11 bases agree with TRBD2. After removal of 4 bases from V and 5 bases from J, the junction contained 8 bases not matched to a gene. The CDR3 is made up of 16 amino acids. Germline V gives CDR1 SEHNR, CDR2 FQNEAQ (reference sequence). Here the CDR3 DNA reads TGTGCCAGCAGCTCCCGACTAGCGGGAATCAAAGATACGCAGTATTTT. This sequence encodes CASSSRLAGIKDTQYF.

This clone was counted once. For the CDR3, the DNA is TGTGCCAGCAGCCCTAGGGAGCGGAACGGGTTTTACGAGCAGTACTTC. The encoded protein is CASSPRERNGFYEQYF. V is TRBV7-6 and J is TRBJ2-7; tentatively, D is TRBD2 (5 bases). CDR1 is SGHVS and CDR2 is FNYEAQ in the germline V gene. The CDR3 is 16 amino acids. Trimming shortened V by 5 bases and J by 4 bases, and 21 bases separated the two germline ends.

In nucleotides, the CDR3 is TGTGCCAGCAGTTTTGGGCTTAGCAATCAGCCCCAGCATTTT. The encoded protein is CASSFGLSNQPQHF. The rearrangement uses TRBV28 and TRBJ1-5; D gene unclear. Germline CDR1 MDHEN, CDR2 SYDVKM. Deletions cut 3 bases from V and 0 bases from J, with 6 bases between. This CDR3 has 14 residues.

This rearrangement joins TRBV18 to TRBJ2-7, with a possible D match to TRBD2 (6 bases). The CDR3 length is 15 residues. V dropped 4 bases and J dropped 0 bases, with 13 bases sitting between them. Germline values: CDR1 KGHSH, CDR2 LQKENI. DNA of the CDR3: TGTGCCAGCTCACAAGGGACTGTGAGCTCCTACGAGCAGTACTTC. Its protein is CASSQGTVSSYEQYF.

To note about this clone: Distinct nucleotide sequences in the sample also encode this CDR3. The chain joins TRBV28 to TRBJ1-2, with TRBD1 as a possible D gene (5 bases). V lost 4 bases to trimming and J lost 4 bases, with 7 bases between them. The germline gives CDR1 MDHEN, CDR2 SYDVKM. The length of the CDR3 is 12 residues. The DNA of the CDR3 is TGTGCCAGCAGTTCGAGGGGCTATGGCTACACCTTC. Encoded protein: CASSSRGYGYTF.

The rearrangement links TRBV7-6 to TRBJ2-1; 13 bases are shared with TRBD2. The CDR3 runs to 17 residues. Germline values: CDR1 SGHVS, CDR2 FNYEAQ. V shed 5 bases and J 5 bases; nucleotides not matched to a gene: 9. CDR3 bases: TGTGCCAGCAGCCTATGGACTAGCGGGAGTGCCAACAATGAGCAGTTCTTC. Residues: CASSLWTSGSANNEQFF.

J is TRBJ2-5 and V is TRBV28, with a weak D call TRBD2 (5 bases). The CDR3 loop spans 14 amino acids. Between the trimmed V and J ends, which lost 2 bases and 3 bases, there was a span of 10 bases. The germline CDR1 and CDR2 sequences are MDHEN and SYDVKM. CDR3 in amino acids: CASSLGFGEETQYF. CDR3 coding DNA: TGTGCCAGCAGTTTAGGTTTCGGGGAAGAGACCCAGTACTTC.